These 17 T cell receptor beta chains were sequenced from one sample in a study of CD8 T cells in ankylosing spondylitis (dated by TCRdb to about 2017). The method behind the library was 5' RACE. TCRdb lists the instrument as Illumina HiSeq 2500. TCRdb reprocessing: public reads trimmed at Q25 with fastp, clones called with MiXCR, in-frame beta chains kept. Rows with a matching CDR3 protein are joined into one entry that keeps the most common DNA and genes. The sample data list about 8,800 distinct CDR3 sequences, and roughly 6% of these were observed just once. Approximately 41% of the sample is held by the ten biggest clonotypes. Sequencing was performed on blood, either unsorted or a sorted T cell fraction (not recorded which). Receptors were obtained from a female donor with ankylosing spondylitis or in good health (not recorded which).

At least ten counts were recorded for this clonotype. This sequence joins TRBV9 and TRBJ1-1; TRBD1 might be the D (6 bases). Germline V gives CDR1 SGDLS, CDR2 YYNGEE. Trimming removed 4 bases from V and 4 bases from J, with 8 bases in between. The CDR3 has 12 residues. CDR3 in DNA: TGTGCCAGCAGCAGGGGGACCACTGAAGCTTTCTTT. Translating it yields CASSRGTTEAFF.

This clonotype has a count of ten or more. The chain is built from TRBV6-4 and TRBJ2-7, with 13 bases fitting TRBD2. Germline loops: CDR1 MRHNA, CDR2 SNTAGT. Unmatched junction bases numbered 13, after V lost 2 bases and J lost 3 bases. The CDR3 has 19 residues. The CDR3 loop is CASSDPALAGGPVGYEQYF. Here the CDR3 DNA reads TGTGCCAGCAGTGACCCGGCACTAGCGGGGGGGCCAGTGGGCTACGAGCAGTACTTC.

Ten or more counts support this clonotype. The chain combines TRBV9 with TRBJ2-1; TRBD2 matches at 7 bases. Germline V gives CDR1 SGDLS, CDR2 YYNGEE. Trimming removed 4 bases from V and 0 bases from J; junction bases left unmatched: 7. There are 16 residues in the CDR3. The CDR3 DNA reads as TGTGCCAGCAGCCCCAGCGGGGCTAGCTCCTACAATGAGCAGTTCTTC. Protein product: CASSPSGASSYNEQFF.

This clonotype ranks as medium-sized (0.01 to 0.1%). The rearrangement uses TRBV9 and TRBJ2-1; 9 nucleotides align to TRBD2. Germline values: CDR1 SGDLS, CDR2 YYNGEE. CDR3 length: 16 residues. Trimming took 4 bases from V and 4 from J; bases not matched to a gene: 9. The CDR3 DNA sequence: TGTGCCAGCAGCCCGTCTGGACTAGCGCCGTACAATGAGCAGTTCTTC. It encodes CASSPSGLAPYNEQFF.

The table lists this clonotype with many counts. The chain couples TRBV9 to TRBJ2-3; D is undetermined. With 3 bases removed from V and 6 bases from J, the gap between germline ends came to 8 bases. CDR3 size: 12 residues. Germline V lookup: CDR1 SGDLS, CDR2 YYNGEE. The CDR3 DNA sequence: TGTGCCAGCAGCGAGTTCCCTGATACGCAGTATTTT. This encodes CASSEFPDTQYF.

The table lists this clonotype with many counts. The chain has TRBV21-1 and TRBJ2-3. TRBV21-1 counts as a pseudogene. The CDR3 spans 17 residues. The CDR3 nucleotides read TGTGCCAGCAGCAAAACAGAATCTTACCCTAGCACAGATACGCAGTATTTT. Translation: CASSKTESYPSTDTQYF.

The table lists this clonotype with a few counts. CDR3 DNA sequence: TGTGCCAGCAGCCCCAGTGGCGGGAGGGGGTACGAGCAGTACTTC. This encodes CASSPSGGRGYEQYF. This sequence joins TRBV9 and TRBJ2-7; 9 bases match TRBD2. The germline CDR1 and CDR2 sequences are SGDLS and YYNGEE. The CDR3 has 15 amino acids. The trim removed 4 bases at V and 4 bases at J, leaving 9 bases unmatched.

This clonotype was counted many times. This chain uses TRBV9 with TRBJ2-1; TRBD2 matches at 8 bases. The CDR3 has 13 amino acids. Germline values: CDR1 SGDLS, CDR2 YYNGEE. The ends lost 4 bases at V and 9 bases at J; junction bases unmatched: 6. CDR3 region: CASSIGLAPEQFF. In nucleotides, the CDR3 is TGTGCCAGCAGCATTGGACTAGCTCCTGAGCAGTTCTTC. Together with reference TRBV9 and TRBJ2-1, the CDR3 gives the full variable domain: DSGVTQTPKHLITATGQRVTLRCSPRSGDLSVYWYQQSLDQGLQFLIQYYNGEERAKGNILERFSAQQFPDLHSELNLSSLELGDSALYFCASSIGLAPEQFFGPGTRLTVL.

In this sample, this clonotype turned up many times. The gene calls are TRBV9 and TRBJ2-7; 10 nucleotides line up with TRBD2. The CDR3 is 18 residues long. V was pared by 3 bases and J by 1 base, with 13 bases of the junction left unmatched. Germline loops: CDR1 SGDLS, CDR2 YYNGEE. CDR3 protein: CASSGGNSLAGGSYEQYF. The DNA for the CDR3 is TGTGCCAGCAGCGGCGGAAACTCCTTAGCGGGGGGATCCTACGAGCAGTACTTC.

In its sample, this clonotype ranks as medium-sized. The chain couples TRBV9 to TRBJ2-3; 12 bases fit TRBD2. The CDR3 is 17 amino acids. V dropped 4 bases and J dropped 6; count of bases not matched to a gene: 12. CDR1 SGDLS and CDR2 YYNGEE come from the germline V gene. The chain's CDR3 is CASSSGGGTSGYDTQYF. In DNA, the CDR3 is TGTGCCAGCAGCTCCGGAGGAGGGACTAGCGGGTATGATACGCAGTATTTT. The full variable domain, completed using reference TRBV9 and TRBJ2-3, is DSGVTQTPKHLITATGQRVTLRCSPRSGDLSVYWYQQSLDQGLQFLIQYYNGEERAKGNILERFSAQQFPDLHSELNLSSLELGDSALYFCASSSGGGTSGYDTQYFGPGTRLTVL.

This clonotype was seen many times. The chain combines TRBV9 with TRBJ2-1, with 10 bases lining up with TRBD1. The CDR3 consists of 15 residues. The germline V gene has CDR1 SGDLS and CDR2 YYNGEE. V trimming: 4 bases; J trimming: 7 bases; junction bases outside the gene matches: 8. The CDR3 DNA sequence: TGTGCCAGCAGCCCCCCGACAGGGGGCTGGAATGAGCAGTTCTTC. Its translation: CASSPPTGGWNEQFF. The full variable domain, with the rest looked up from reference TRBV9 and TRBJ2-1, is DSGVTQTPKHLITATGQRVTLRCSPRSGDLSVYWYQQSLDQGLQFLIQYYNGEERAKGNILERFSAQQFPDLHSELNLSSLELGDSALYFCASSPPTGGWNEQFFGPGTRLTVL.

This chain links TRBV9 with TRBJ2-3, with D uncertain. CDR1 is SGDLS, CDR2 YYNGEE, per germline. CDR3 length: 16 residues. Trimming removed 0 bases from V and 1 base from J, with 12 bases in between. The CDR3 loop is CASSVGAQSGTDTQYF. The CDR3, as DNA: TGTGCCAGCAGCGTAGGCGCGCAGTCAGGCACAGATACGCAGTATTTT.

This clonotype was detected ten times or more. The V and J genes are TRBV9 and TRBJ2-7, with a weak D call TRBD2 (6 bases). The CDR3 contains 14 residues. The germline V gene has CDR1 SGDLS and CDR2 YYNGEE. The germline V and J ends were trimmed by 0 bases and 6 bases, with 13 bases remaining between them. The CDR3 reads CASSVGRETAEQYF. CDR3 sequence (DNA): TGTGCCAGCAGCGTAGGGCGGGAAACTGCCGAGCAGTACTTC. The variable domain in full, with the rest retrieved from reference TRBV9 and TRBJ2-7, is DSGVTQTPKHLITATGQRVTLRCSPRSGDLSVYWYQQSLDQGLQFLIQYYNGEERAKGNILERFSAQQFPDLHSELNLSSLELGDSALYFCASSVGRETAEQYFGPGTRLTVT.

The sample holds many counts of this clonotype. The V and J genes are TRBV9 and TRBJ1-4; D is unclear. The CDR3 length is 14 residues. Germline lookup yields CDR1 SGDLS and CDR2 YYNGEE. Trimming stripped 4 bases from V and 8 bases from J, with 15 bases between. The DNA of the CDR3 is TGTGCCAGCAGCATGCGGGAGGGCCCGGAAAAACTGTTTTTT. Its protein is CASSMREGPEKLFF.

In its sample, this clonotype was seen many times. The J gene is TRBJ2-5, the V gene TRBV9, with D unclear. This CDR3 comprises 16 residues. With 4 bases removed from V and 2 bases from J, the gap between germline ends came to 18 bases. The V gene's germline CDR1 is SGDLS and CDR2 YYNGEE. DNA of the CDR3: TGTGCCAGCAGCCCCCCCGGTACCTCGAGGCAAGAGACCCAGTACTTC. It is translated as CASSPPGTSRQETQYF.

This clonotype is deemed medium-sized. The chain recombines TRBV25-1 with TRBJ2-3, with no clear D. The CDR3 totals 12 residues. V lost 5 bases to trimming and J lost 5 bases, with 8 bases between them. CDR1 MGHDK and CDR2 SYGVNS come from the germline V gene. The DNA for the CDR3 is TGTGCCAGCAGTTATGTAGGAGATACGCAGTATTTT. It encodes CASSYVGDTQYF.

This clonotype was observed at least ten times. The chain carries TRBV9 and TRBJ2-7; TRBD1 aligns across 7 bases. Trimming cost V 0 bases and J 2 bases; bases outside gene matches: 5. This CDR3 contains 15 residues. Per germline, CDR1 SGDLS and CDR2 YYNGEE. The CDR3, as DNA: TGTGCCAGCAGCGTAGGTGGGACAGTGGCCTACGAGCAGTACTTC. Its translation is CASSVGGTVAYEQYF. Drawing the rest from reference TRBV9 and TRBJ2-7, the complete variable domain is DSGVTQTPKHLITATGQRVTLRCSPRSGDLSVYWYQQSLDQGLQFLIQYYNGEERAKGNILERFSAQQFPDLHSELNLSSLELGDSALYFCASSVGGTVAYEQYFGPGTRLTVT.